These 7 T cell receptor beta chains were all obtained from the same sample, sequenced in a study of patients and donors after allogeneic stem cell transplantation. TCRdb reanalysed the RT-PCR reads using MiXCR and keeps one entry per CDR3 protein. The data show about a million distinct CDR3 sequences, more than 15% seen once. Input material: blood, either unsorted or a sorted T cell fraction (not recorded which). These receptors were taken from a human donor who was either an allogeneic HSCT recipient or a stem cell or donor lymphocyte infusion donor (not recorded which). It is not recorded whose cells these are; they may come from a transplant donor.

The chain couples TRBV7-9 to TRBJ1-6; no clear D. CDR1 is SEHNR and CDR2 is FQNEAQ in the germline V gene (reference sequence). The CDR3 covers 13 residues. Trimming removed 5 bases at V and 8 bases at J, with 10 bases between. The CDR3, as DNA: TGTGCCAGCAGCCCCATTCGGGATTCACCCCTCCACTTT. Amino acids: CASSPIRDSPLHF.

The chain joins TRBV4-1 to TRBJ2-6, with no clear D. There are 15 residues in the CDR3. Germline CDR1 reads MGHRA; CDR2 reads YSYEKL. V lost 3 bases to trimming and J lost 2 bases, with 8 bases between them. The CDR3 nucleotides read TGCGCCAGCAGCCATAGTAGGGCTGGGGCCAACGTCCTGACTTTC. Its translation: CASSHSRAGANVLTF.

This clonotype occurred a few times. The chain employs TRBV7-9 and TRBJ2-1, with unresolved D. The CDR3 length is 15 residues. V lost 1 base and J lost 6, with 13 bases in between. Looked up from germline, CDR1 is SEHNR and CDR2 is FQNEAQ (reference sequence). For the CDR3, the DNA is TGTGCCAGCAGCTTAGAGCCGGGCTTCCTCAATGAGCAGTTCTTC. It specifies CASSLEPGFLNEQFF.

The sample holds a few counts of this clonotype. The DNA of the CDR3 is TGTGCCACCAGTGAGGCGGGAGCGCGCACAGATACGCAGTATTTT. Protein sequence: CATSEAGARTDTQYF. V gene TRBV24-1 combines with J gene TRBJ2-3, with 7 positions matching TRBD2. Trimming at V came to 4 bases and at J to 1 base, leaving 4 bases not matched to a gene. Per the germline V gene, CDR1 is KGHDR and CDR2 is SFDVKD. The CDR3 consists of 15 residues.

This sequence joins TRBV27 and TRBJ1-1, with TRBD1 as a possible D gene (5 bases). The V end was cut by 6 bases, the J end by 3 bases, with 17 bases between. The CDR3 contains 15 residues. Germline V CDR1 and CDR2: MNHEY, SMNVEV (reference sequence). The CDR3 sequence: CASRGKGGADTEAFF. The CDR3 DNA follows: TGTGCCAGCAGGGGTAAAGGTGGGGCAGACACTGAAGCTTTCTTT.

The J gene is TRBJ2-7, the V gene TRBV2; tentative D call: TRBD1 (5 bases). The CDR3 sequence is 13 residues long. The V gene lost 5 bases and the J gene lost 3 bases, with 11 bases spanning the gap. Germline V gives CDR1 SNHLY, CDR2 FYNNEI. Here the CDR3 reads CASSQRTSYEQYF. The CDR3 DNA reads as TGTGCCAGCAGTCAAAGGACAAGCTACGAGCAGTACTTC.

This clonotype was counted ten times or more. V is TRBV4-3 and J is TRBJ2-6; D not certain. The germline V gene encodes CDR1 LGHNA and CDR2 YSLEER. This CDR3 contains 16 residues. V was cut by 1 base and J by 0 bases, with 7 bases left in between. CDR3 sequence: CASSQVRISGANVLTF. Written as DNA, the CDR3 is TGCGCCAGCAGCCAAGTTCGGATCTCTGGGGCCAACGTCCTGACTTTC.